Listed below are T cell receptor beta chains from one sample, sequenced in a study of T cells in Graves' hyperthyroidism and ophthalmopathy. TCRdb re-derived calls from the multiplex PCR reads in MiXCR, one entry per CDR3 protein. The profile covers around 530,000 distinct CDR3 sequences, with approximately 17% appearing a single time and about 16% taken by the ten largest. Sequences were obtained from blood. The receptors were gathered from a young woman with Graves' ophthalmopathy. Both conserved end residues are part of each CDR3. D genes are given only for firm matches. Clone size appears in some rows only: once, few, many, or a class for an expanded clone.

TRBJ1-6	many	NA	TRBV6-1	CASSLSDYNSPLHF	TGTGCCAGCAGCCTCAGTGACTATAATTCACCCCTCCACTTT
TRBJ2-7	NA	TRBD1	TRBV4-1	CASRSGTGGNEQYF	TGCGCCAGCAGAAGCGGGACAGGGGGCAACGAGCAGTACTTC
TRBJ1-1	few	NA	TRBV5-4	CASSSIGNTEAFF	TGTGCCAGCAGCTCAATAGGGAACACTGAAGCTTTCTTT
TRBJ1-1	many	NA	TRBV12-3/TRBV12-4	CASSLSRRPEAFF	TGTGCCAGCAGTCTCAGCAGACGTCCTGAAGCTTTCTTT
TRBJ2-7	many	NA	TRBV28	CASSPIGPSTKSSYEQYF	TGTGCCAGCAGTCCGATCGGACCATCTACGAAGAGCTCCTACGAGCAGTACTTC
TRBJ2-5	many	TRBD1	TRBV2	CASTRQGVETQYF	TGTGCCAGCACAAGACAGGGCGTAGAGACCCAGTACTTC
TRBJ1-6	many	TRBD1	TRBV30	CAWSPRQGANSPLHF	TGTGCCTGGAGTCCTCGACAGGGGGCGAATTCACCCCTCCACTTT
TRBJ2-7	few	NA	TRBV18	CASSPGLRTDEQYF	TGTGCCAGCTCACCAGGCCTACGAACCGACGAGCAGTACTTC
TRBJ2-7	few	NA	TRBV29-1	CSAPGPGEGEQYF	TGCAGCGCCCCGGGCCCAGGGGAGGGCGAGCAGTACTTC
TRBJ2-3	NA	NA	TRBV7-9	CASRPILSGVTDTQYF	TGTGCCAGCAGACCTATACTATCGGGAGTCACAGATACGCAGTATTTT
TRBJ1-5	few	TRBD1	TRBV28	CASSRQGAGQPQHF	TGTGCCAGCAGTCGACAGGGGGCCGGGCAGCCCCAGCATTTT
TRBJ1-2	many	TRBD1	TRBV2	CASVVGTGDGYTF	TGTGCCAGCGTGGTTGGGACAGGGGACGGCTACACCTTC
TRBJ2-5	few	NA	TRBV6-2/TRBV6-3	CASGYSWETQYF	TGTGCCAGCGGTTACTCTTGGGAGACCCAGTACTTC
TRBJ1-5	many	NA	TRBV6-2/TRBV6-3	CASSYRDQPQHF	TGTGCCAGCAGTTACCGAGATCAGCCCCAGCATTTT
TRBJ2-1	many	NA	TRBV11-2	CASSLGGGGGPYNEQFF	TGTGCCAGCAGCTTAGGCGGGGGAGGGGGGCCTTACAATGAGCAGTTCTTC
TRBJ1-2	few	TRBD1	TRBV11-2	CASSSGQGTDYGYTF	TGTGCCAGCAGCTCCGGACAGGGGACTGACTATGGCTACACCTTC
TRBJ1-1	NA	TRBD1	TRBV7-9	CASSLVDRGRIEAFF	TGTGCCAGCAGCTTAGTGGACAGGGGTCGCATTGAAGCTTTCTTT
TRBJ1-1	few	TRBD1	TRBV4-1	CASSSDGTGYMNTEAFF	TGCGCCAGCAGCAGCGACGGGACAGGATACATGAACACTGAAGCTTTCTTT
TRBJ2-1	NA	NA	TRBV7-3	CASSLTQMNEQFF	TGTGCCAGCAGCTTAACACAGATGAATGAGCAGTTCTTC
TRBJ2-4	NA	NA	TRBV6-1	CATTKGASWYF	TGTGCCACCACAAAAGGGGCTAGCTGGTACTTC
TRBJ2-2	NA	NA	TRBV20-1	CSAIGAGWELFF	TGCAGTGCTATCGGTGCGGGCTGGGAGCTGTTTTTT
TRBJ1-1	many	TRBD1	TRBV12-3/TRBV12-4	CASSLIRGHTEAFF	TGTGCCAGCAGTTTGATAAGGGGGCACACTGAAGCTTTCTTT
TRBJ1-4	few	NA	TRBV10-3	CAISENEKLFF	TGTGCCATCAGTGAGAATGAAAAACTGTTTTTT
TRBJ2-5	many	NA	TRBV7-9	CASSAPVPPEETQYF	TGTGCCAGCAGTGCCCCTGTCCCTCCCGAAGAGACCCAGTACTTC
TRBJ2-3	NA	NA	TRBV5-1	CASSSRTVTDTQYF	TGCGCCAGCAGCAGCCGGACGGTCACAGATACGCAGTATTTT
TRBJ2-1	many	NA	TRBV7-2	CASSLDLVLEQFF	TGTGCCAGCAGCTTAGATCTGGTGTTGGAGCAGTTCTTC
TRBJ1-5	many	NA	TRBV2	CASRAGGNQPQHF	TGTGCCAGCAGGGCAGGGGGCAATCAGCCCCAGCATTTT
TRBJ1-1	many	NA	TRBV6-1	CASSPGQYTEAFF	TGTGCCAGCAGTCCTGGACAATACACTGAAGCTTTCTTT
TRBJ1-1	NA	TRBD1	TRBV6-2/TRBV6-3	CASSYSRGDTEAFF	TGTGCCAGCAGTTACTCCAGGGGGGACACTGAAGCTTTCTTT
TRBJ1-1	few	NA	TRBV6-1	CASSEGPQAIVAFF	TGTGCCAGCAGTGAAGGACCTCAGGCCATAGTAGCTTTCTTT
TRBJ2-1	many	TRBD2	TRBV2	CASSWTSGGADEQFF	TGTGCCAGCAGTTGGACTAGCGGGGGGGCCGATGAGCAGTTCTTC
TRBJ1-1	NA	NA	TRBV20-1	CSAREWAGVGAQAFF	TGCAGTGCTAGAGAATGGGCAGGGGTAGGAGCACAAGCTTTCTTT
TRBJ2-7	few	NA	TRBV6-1	CASSEEWYEQYF	TGTGCCAGCAGTGAAGAATGGTACGAGCAGTACTTC
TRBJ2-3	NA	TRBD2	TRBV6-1	CASRNSGGATDTQYF	TGTGCCAGCAGAAATAGCGGGGGGGCGACAGATACGCAGTATTTT
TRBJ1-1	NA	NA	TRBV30	CAWSVTPRRDNTGAFF	TGTGCCTGGAGTGTAACACCACGCCGGGACAACACTGGAGCTTTCTTT
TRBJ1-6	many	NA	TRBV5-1	CASSLGQLNSPLHF	TGCGCCAGCAGCTTGGGACAGCTAAATTCACCCCTCCACTTT
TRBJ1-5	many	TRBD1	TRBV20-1	CSALPGQPYSNQPQHF	TGCAGTGCCCTTCCGGGACAGCCATATAGCAATCAGCCCCAGCATTTT
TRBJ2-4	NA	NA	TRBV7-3	CASSTTGGNIQYF	TGTGCCAGCAGCACGACTGGCGGAAACATTCAGTACTTC
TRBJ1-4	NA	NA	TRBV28	CASRYTPPLLMGRTNEKLFF	TGTGCCAGCAGATATACCCCCCCCCTATTAATGGGTCGGACTAATGAAAAACTGTTTTTT
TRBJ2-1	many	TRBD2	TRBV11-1	CASSHPRSGSNYNEQFF	TGTGCCAGCAGCCATCCTCGTAGCGGGAGTAATTACAATGAGCAGTTCTTC
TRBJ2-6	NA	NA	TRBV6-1	CASSFGGRSGANVLTF	TGTGCCAGCAGTTTCGGGGGGCGATCTGGGGCCAACGTCCTGACTTTC
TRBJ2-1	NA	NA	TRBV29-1	CSVEIRVSEQFF	TGCAGCGTTGAAATCCGGGTCTCTGAGCAGTTCTTC
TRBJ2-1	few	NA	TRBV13	CASSHSESYNEQFF	TGTGCCAGCAGCCACTCGGAGTCCTACAATGAGCAGTTCTTC
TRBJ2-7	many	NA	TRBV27	CASSFLGGEQYF	TGTGCCAGCAGTTTTCTGGGGGGCGAGCAGTACTTC
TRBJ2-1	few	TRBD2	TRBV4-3	CASSMGLELYNEQFF	TGCGCCAGCAGTATGGGACTAGAACTCTACAATGAGCAGTTCTTC